The clone carrying this TCR beta chain was counted only a few times. Its antigen is still unknown. TCRbeta library preparation incorporated unique molecular identifiers. TCRdb re-called the PCR reads with MiXCR, one entry per CDR3 protein. Of approximately 47,000 distinct CDR3 sequences listed, under 60% are singletons. This sample stems from a study of T-cell reconstitution after alpha-beta-depleted transplantation in children. CDR3 length: 13 amino acids. J was trimmed by 7 bases and V by 3 bases; bases with no gene match: 9. In germline, CDR1 is DFQATT, CDR2 SNEGSKA (reference sequence). Study-wide results and limits: Counts and diversity of T cells one year after transplant came mostly from newly produced T cells.

The chain combines TRBV20-1 with TRBJ2-7; 7 bases are a match to TRBD1. This sample comprised peripheral blood, obtained before TCRalphabeta/CD19-depleted stem cell transplant. This TCR was sampled from a boy under two years old with SCID, due to receive a stem cell transplant. CDR3 sequence: CSARETGSWEQYF. In DNA, the CDR3 is TGCAGTGCTAGGGAGACAGGGTCCTGGGAGCAGTACTTC.